Described below is a single T cell receptor (beta chain) sequence and its context. The sample comes from a study of blood T cell repertoires in COVID-19. Across the whole study: The study drew acute and convalescent COVID-19 samples from the United States, Italy and Spain. PBMCs, B-cell-depleted T cells, or T cells were the source of the cDNA or gDNA that made up the material.

There are 15 residues in the CDR3. With 2 bases removed from V and 5 bases from J, the gap between germline ends came to 13 bases. CDR1 KGHSH and CDR2 LQKENI come from the germline V gene. In the original workflow: Reference gene primer amplification gave estimated nucleated cell counts. The repertoire was sequenced with immunoSEQ multiplex PCR; TCRdb's copy has only in-frame clones and lacks some. That table furnishes V, J and clone size, whereas the DNA furnished D and trimming. The sample holds approximately 100,000 clones, 86% seen once. This clonotype was sampled from a human donor in a cohort sampled during active COVID-19. Sequencing input: peripheral blood. The chain employs TRBV18 and TRBJ1-5; maybe TRBD1 (5 bases). The CDR3 coding sequence is TGTGCCAGCTCACCATTCCCCGTGACAGATCAGCCCCAGCATTTT. Its translation is CASSPFPVTDQPQHF.